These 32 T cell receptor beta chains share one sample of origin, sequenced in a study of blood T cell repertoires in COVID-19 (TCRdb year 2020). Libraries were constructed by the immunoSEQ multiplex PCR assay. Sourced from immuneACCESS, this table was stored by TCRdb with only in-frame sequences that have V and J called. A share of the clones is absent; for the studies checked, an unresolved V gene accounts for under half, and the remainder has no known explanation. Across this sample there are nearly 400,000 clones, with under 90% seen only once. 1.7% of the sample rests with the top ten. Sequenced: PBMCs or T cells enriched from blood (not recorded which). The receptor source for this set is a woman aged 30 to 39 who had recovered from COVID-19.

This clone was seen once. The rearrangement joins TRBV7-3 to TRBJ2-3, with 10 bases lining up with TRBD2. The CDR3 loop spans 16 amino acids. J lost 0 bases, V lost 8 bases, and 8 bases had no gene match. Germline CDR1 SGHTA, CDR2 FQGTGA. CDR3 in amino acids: CASLRTSGVSTDTQYF. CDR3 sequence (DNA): TGTGCCAGCCTTCGAACTAGCGGGGTTAGCACAGATACGCAGTATTTT.

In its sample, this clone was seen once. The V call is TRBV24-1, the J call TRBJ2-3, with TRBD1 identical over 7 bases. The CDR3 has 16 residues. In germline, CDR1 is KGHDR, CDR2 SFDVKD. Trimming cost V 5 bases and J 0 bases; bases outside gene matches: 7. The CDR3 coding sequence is TGTGCCACCAGTGCAACAGGGACAGCTAGCACAGATACGCAGTATTTT. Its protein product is CATSATGTASTDTQYF.

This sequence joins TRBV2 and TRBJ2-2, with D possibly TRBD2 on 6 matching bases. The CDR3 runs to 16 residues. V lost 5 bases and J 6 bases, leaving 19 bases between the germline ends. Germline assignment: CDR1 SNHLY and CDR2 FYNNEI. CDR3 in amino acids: CASSRPSAGWSGELFF. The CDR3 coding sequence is TGTGCCAGCAGTAGGCCGTCTGCGGGGTGGTCCGGGGAGCTGTTTTTT.

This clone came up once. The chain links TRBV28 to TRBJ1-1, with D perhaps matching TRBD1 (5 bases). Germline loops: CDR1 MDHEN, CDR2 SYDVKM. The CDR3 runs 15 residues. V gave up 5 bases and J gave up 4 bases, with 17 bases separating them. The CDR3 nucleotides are TGTGCCAGCAGTCCGACACAGGCCGTCGGCACTGAAGCTTTCTTT. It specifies CASSPTQAVGTEAFF.

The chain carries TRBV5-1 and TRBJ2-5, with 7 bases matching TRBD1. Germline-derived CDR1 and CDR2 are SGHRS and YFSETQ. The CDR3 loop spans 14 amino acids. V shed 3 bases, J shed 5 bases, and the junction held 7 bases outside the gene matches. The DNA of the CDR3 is TGCGCCAGCAGCTGGACAGGTGAAGGGGAGACCCAGTACTTC. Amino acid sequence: CASSWTGEGETQYF.

Here the CDR3 reads CAWSGVWGVTEAFF. CDR3 DNA: TGTGCCTGGAGTGGGGTCTGGGGGGTCACTGAAGCTTTCTTT. This sequence joins TRBV30 and TRBJ1-1, with D perhaps matching TRBD1 (5 bases). Germline V gene lookup returns CDR1 GTSNPN and CDR2 SVGIG (reference sequence). V lost 1 base and J lost 4, with 13 bases in between. The CDR3 length is 14 residues.

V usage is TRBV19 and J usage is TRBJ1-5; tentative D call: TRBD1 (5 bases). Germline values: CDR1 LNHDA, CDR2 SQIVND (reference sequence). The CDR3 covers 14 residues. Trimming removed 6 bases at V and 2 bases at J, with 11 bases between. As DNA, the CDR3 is TGTGCCAGTAGGCAGGGTGGGCGCAATCAGCCCCAGCATTTT. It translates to CASRQGGRNQPQHF.

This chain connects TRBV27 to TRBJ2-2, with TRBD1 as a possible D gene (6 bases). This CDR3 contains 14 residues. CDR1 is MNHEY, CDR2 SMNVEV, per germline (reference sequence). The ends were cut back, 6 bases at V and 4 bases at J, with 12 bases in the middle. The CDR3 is CASSQQGFTGELFF. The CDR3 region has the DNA TGTGCCAGCAGCCAACAGGGTTTCACCGGGGAGCTGTTTTTT.

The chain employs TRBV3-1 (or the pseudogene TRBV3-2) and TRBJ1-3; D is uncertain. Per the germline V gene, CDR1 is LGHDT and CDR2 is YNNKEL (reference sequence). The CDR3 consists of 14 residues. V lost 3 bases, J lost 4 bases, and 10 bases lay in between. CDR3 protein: CASSHLVSGNTIYF. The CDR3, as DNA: TGTGCCAGCAGCCATTTAGTATCCGGAAACACCATATATTTT.

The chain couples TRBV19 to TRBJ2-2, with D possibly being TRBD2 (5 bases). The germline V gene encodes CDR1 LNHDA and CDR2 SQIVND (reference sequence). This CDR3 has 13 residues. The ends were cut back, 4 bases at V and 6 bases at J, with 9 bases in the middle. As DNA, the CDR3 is TGTGCCAGTAGTAGGAGGTCGCCCGGGGAGCTGTTTTTT. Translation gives CASSRRSPGELFF.

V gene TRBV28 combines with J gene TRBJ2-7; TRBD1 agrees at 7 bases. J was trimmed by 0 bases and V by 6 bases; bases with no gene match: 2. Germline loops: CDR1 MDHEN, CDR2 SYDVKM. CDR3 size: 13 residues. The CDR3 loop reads CASSGTASYEQYF. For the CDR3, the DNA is TGTGCCAGCAGCGGGACAGCCTCCTACGAGCAGTACTTC.

CDR3 in amino acids: CASSLADNSPLHF. In nucleotides, the CDR3 is TGTGCCAGCAGTTTGGCGGATAATTCACCCCTCCACTTT. This chain joins TRBV12-3 or TRBV12-4 and TRBJ1-6; D ambiguous. This CDR3 spans 13 amino acids. Deletions cut 3 bases from V and 5 bases from J, with 5 bases between.

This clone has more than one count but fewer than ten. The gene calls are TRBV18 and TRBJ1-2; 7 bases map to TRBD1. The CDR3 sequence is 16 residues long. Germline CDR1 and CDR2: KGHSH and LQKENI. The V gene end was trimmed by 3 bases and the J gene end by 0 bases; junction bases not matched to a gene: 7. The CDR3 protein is CASSPLGQSSNYGYTF. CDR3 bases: TGTGCCAGCTCACCCCTGGGACAGAGTTCTAACTATGGCTACACCTTC.

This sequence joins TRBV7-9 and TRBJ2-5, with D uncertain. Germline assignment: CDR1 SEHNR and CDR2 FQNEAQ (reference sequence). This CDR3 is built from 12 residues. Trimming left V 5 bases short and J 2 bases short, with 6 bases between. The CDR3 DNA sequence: TGTGCCAGCAGCGAGATACAAGAGACCCAGTACTTC. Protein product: CASSEIQETQYF.

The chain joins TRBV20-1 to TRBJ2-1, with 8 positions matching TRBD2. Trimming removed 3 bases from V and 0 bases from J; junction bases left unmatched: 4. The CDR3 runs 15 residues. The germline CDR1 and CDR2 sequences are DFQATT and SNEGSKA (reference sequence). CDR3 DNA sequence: TGCAGTGCTAGTACTAGCGGAAGCTCCTACAATGAGCAGTTCTTC. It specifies CSASTSGSSYNEQFF.

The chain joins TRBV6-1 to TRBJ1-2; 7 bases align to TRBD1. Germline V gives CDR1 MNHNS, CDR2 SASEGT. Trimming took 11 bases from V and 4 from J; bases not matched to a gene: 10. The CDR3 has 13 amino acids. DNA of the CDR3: TGTGCCTCCGAATGGAACAGGGGCTATGGCTACACCTTC. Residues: CASEWNRGYGYTF.

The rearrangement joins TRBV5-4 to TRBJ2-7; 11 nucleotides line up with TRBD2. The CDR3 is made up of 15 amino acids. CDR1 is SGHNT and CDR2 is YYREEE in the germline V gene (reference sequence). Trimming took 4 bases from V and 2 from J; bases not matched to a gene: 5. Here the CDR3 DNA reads TGTGCCAGCAGCGCCGGGACTAGCGGACCCTACGAGCAGTACTTC. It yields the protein CASSAGTSGPYEQYF.

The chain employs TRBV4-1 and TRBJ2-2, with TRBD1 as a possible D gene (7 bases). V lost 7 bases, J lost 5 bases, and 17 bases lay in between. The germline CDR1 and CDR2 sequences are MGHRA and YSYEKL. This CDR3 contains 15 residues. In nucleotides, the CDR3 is TGCGCCAGCAACCCCAGGGGGGAATTGACCGGGGAGCTGTTTTTT. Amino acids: CASNPRGELTGELFF.

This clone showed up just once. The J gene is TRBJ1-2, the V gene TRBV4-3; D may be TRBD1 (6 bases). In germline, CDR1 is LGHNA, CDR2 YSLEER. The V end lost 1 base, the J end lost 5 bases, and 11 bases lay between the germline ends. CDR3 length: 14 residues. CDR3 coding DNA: TGCGCCAGCAGCCAAGCGGTACAGGGTTATGGCTACACCTTC. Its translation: CASSQAVQGYGYTF.

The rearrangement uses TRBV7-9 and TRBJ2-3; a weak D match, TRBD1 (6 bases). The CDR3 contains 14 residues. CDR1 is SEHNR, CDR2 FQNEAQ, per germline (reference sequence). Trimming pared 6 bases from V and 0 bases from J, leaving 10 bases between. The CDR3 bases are TGTGCCAGCAGTCAGACAGGTAGCACAGATACGCAGTATTTT. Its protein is CASSQTGSTDTQYF.

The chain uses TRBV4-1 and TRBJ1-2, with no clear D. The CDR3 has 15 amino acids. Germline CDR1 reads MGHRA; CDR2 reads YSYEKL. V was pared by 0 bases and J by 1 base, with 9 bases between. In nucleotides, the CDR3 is TGCGCCAGCAGCCAAGATCTGAGGAGTAACTATGGCTACACCTTC. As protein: CASSQDLRSNYGYTF.

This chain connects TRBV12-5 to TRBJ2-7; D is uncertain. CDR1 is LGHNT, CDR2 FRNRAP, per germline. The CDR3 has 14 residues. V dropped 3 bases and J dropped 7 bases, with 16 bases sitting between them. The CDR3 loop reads CASGLGNSLKEQYF. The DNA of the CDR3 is TGTGCTAGTGGTTTAGGAAACAGTTTGAAGGAGCAGTACTTC.

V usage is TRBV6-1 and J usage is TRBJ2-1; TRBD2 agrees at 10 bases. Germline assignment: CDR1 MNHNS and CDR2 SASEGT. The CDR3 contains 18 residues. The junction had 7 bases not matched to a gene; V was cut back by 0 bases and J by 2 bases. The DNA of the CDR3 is TGTGCCAGCAGTGAAGCGTCAATAGCGGGGGGCCCCTACAATGAGCAGTTCTTC. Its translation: CASSEASIAGGPYNEQFF.

CDR3 bases: TGTGCCAGCAGTACGGGGACAGGGGCCAATCAGCCCCAGCATTTT. This gives the protein CASSTGTGANQPQHF. The chain combines TRBV27 with TRBJ1-5; 10 bases align to TRBD1. Germline V gene sequence: CDR1 MNHEY, CDR2 SMNVEV (reference sequence). V lost 5 bases to trimming and J lost 3 bases; unmatched junction nucleotides: 4. The CDR3 sequence is 15 residues long.

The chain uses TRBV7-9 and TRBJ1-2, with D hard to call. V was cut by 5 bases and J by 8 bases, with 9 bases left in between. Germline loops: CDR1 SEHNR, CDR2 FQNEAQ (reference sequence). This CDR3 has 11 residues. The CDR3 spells CASSPGFGYTF. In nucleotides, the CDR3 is TGTGCCAGCAGCCCCGGGTTCGGCTACACCTTC. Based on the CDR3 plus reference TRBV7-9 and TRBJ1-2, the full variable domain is DTGVSQNPRHKITKRGQNVTFRCDPISEHNRLYWYRQTLGQGPEFLTYFQNEAQLEKSRLLSDRFSAERPKGSFSTLEIQRTEQGDSAMYLCASSPGFGYTFGSGTRLTVV.

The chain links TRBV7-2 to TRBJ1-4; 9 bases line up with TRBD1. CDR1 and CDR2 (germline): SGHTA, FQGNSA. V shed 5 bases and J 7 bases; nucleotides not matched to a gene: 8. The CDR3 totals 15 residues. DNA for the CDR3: TGTGCCAGCAGCCGCGGGCCGGGACAGGGTGAAAAACTGTTTTTT. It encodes CASSRGPGQGEKLFF.

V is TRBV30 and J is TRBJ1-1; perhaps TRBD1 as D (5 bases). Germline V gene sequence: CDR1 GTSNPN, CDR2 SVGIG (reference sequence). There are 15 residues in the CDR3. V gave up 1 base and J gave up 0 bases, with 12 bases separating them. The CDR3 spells CAWSAQGHVNTEAFF. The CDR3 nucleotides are TGTGCCTGGAGTGCGCAAGGACACGTGAACACTGAAGCTTTCTTT.

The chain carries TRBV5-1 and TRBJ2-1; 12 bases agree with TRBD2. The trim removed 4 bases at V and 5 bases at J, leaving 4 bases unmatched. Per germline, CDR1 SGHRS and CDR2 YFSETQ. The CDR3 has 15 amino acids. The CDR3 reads CASSTGLAGHNEQFF. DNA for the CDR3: TGCGCCAGCAGCACGGGACTAGCGGGCCACAATGAGCAGTTCTTC.

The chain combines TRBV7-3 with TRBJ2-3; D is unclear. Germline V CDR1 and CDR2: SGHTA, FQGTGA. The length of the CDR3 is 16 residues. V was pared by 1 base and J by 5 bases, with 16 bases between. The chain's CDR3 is CASSLNGLPHRDTQYF. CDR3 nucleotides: TGTGCCAGCAGCTTAAATGGCCTCCCTCATCGAGATACGCAGTATTTT. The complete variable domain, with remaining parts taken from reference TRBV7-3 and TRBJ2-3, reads GAGVSQTPSNKVTEKGKYVELRCDPISGHTALYWYRQSLGQGPEFLIYFQGTGAADDSGLPNDRFFAVRPEGSVSTLKIQRTERGDSAVYLCASSLNGLPHRDTQYFGPGTRLTVL.

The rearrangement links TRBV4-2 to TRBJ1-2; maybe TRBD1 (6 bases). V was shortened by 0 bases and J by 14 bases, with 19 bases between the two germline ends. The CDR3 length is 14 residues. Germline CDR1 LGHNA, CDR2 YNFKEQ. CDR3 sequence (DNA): TGTGCCAGCAGCCAAGATCAACGGGGCAGGGGCTGGACCTTC. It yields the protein CASSQDQRGRGWTF.

The DNA for the CDR3 is TGTGCCAGTAGCCGGGGACAGGGAAGACAGCCCCAGCATTTT. Translation: CASSRGQGRQPQHF. The V and J genes are TRBV19 and TRBJ1-5; TRBD1 agrees at 9 bases. The CDR3 totals 14 residues. Germline-derived CDR1 and CDR2 are LNHDA and SQIVND (reference sequence). V was clipped by 6 bases and J by 7 bases; unmatched bases: 7.

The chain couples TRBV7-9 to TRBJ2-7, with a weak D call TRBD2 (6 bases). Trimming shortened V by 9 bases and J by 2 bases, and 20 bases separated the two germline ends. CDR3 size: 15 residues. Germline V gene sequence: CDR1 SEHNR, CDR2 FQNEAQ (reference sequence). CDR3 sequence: CASSPWGVPAYEQYF. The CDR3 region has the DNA TGTGCCAGTTCCCCTTGGGGGGTACCCGCCTACGAGCAGTACTTC.